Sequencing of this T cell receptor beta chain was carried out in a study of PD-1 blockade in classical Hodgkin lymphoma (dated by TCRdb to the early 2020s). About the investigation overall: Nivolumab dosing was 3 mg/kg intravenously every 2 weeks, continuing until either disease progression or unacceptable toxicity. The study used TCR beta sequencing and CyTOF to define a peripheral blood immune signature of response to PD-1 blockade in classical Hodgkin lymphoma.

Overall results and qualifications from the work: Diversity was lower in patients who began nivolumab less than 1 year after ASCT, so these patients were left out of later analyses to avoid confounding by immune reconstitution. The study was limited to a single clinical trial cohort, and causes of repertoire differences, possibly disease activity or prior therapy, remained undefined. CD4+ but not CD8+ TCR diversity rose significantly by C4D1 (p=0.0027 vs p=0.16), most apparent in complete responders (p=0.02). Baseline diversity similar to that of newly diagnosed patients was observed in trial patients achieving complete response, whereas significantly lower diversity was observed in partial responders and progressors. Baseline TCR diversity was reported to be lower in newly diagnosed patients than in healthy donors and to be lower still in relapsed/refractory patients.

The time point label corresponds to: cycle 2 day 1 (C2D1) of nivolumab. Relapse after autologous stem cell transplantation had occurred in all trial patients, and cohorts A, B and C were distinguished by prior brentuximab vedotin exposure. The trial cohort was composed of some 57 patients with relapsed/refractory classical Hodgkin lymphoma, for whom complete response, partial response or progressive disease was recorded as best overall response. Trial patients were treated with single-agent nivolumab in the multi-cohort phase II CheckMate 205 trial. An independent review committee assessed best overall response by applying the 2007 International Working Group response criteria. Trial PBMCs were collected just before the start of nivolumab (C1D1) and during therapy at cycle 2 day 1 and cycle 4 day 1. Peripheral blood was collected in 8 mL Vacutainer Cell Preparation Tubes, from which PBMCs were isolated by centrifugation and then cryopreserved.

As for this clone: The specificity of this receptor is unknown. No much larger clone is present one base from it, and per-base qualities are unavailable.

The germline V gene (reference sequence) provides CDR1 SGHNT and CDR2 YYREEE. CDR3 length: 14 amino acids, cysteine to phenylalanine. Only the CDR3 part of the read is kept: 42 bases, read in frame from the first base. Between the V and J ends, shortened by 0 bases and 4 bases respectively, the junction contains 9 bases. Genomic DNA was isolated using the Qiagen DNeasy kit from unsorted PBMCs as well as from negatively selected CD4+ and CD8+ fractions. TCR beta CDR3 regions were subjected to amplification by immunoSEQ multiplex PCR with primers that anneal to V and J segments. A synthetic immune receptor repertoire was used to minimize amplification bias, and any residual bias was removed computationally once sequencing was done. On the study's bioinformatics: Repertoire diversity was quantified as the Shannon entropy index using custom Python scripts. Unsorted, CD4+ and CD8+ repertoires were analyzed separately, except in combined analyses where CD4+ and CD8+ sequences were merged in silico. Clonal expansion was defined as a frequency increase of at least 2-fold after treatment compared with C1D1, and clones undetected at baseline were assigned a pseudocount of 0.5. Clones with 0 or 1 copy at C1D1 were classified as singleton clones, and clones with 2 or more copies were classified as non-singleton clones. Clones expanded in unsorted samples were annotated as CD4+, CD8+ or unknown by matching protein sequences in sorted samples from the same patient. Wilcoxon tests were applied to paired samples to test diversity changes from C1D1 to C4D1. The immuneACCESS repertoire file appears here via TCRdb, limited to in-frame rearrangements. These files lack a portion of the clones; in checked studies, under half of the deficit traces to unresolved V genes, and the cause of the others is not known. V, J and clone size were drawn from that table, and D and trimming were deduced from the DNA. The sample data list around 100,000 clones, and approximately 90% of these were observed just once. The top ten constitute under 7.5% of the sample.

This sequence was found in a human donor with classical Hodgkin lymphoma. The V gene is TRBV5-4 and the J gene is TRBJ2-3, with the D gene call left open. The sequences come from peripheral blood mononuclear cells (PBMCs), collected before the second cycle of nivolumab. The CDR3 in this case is CASSLVQVADTQYF. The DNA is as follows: TGTGCCAGCAGCTTGGTTCAGGTGGCAGATACGCAGTATTTT.